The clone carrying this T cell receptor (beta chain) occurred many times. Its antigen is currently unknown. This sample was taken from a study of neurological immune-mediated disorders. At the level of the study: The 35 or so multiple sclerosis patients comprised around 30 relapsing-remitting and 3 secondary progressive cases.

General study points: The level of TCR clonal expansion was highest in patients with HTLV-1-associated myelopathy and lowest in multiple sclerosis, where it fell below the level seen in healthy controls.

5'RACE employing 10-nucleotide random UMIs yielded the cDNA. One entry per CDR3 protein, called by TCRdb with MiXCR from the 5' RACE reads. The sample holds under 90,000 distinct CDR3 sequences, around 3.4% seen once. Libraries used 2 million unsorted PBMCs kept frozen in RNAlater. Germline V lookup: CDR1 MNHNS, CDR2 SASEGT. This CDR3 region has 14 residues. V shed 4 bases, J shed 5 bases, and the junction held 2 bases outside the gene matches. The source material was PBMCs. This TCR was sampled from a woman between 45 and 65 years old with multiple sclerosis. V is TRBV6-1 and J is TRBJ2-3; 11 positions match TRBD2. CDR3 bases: TGTGCCAGCAGTGCGACTAGCGGGATAGATACGCAGTATTTT. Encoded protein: CASSATSGIDTQYF.